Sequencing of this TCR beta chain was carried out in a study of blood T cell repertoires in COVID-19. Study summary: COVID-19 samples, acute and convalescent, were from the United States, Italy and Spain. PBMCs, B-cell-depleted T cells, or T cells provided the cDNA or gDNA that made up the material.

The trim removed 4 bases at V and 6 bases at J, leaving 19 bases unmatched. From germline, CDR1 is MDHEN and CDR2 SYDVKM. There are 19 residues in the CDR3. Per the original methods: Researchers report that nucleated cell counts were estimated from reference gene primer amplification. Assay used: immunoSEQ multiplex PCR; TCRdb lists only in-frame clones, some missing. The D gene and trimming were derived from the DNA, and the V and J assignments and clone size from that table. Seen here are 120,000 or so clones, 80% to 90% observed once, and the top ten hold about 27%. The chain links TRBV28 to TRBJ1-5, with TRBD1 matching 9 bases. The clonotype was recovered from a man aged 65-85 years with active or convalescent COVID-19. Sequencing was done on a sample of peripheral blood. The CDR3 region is CASSSRGLLQGAGSQPQHF. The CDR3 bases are TGTGCCAGCAGTTCGCGGGGCCTGTTACAGGGGGCTGGGAGTCAGCCCCAGCATTTT.